The clone carrying this TCR beta chain was picked up many times. Preparation of the TCRbeta library used unique molecular identifiers. TCRdb passed the PCR reads through MiXCR, listing each CDR3 protein once. The data contain approximately 83,000 distinct CDR3 sequences, 9% to 15% of them singletons. V was trimmed by 4 bases and J by 6 bases, leaving 14 bases between them. Germline V lookup: CDR1 SGHRS, CDR2 YFSETQ. The CDR3 sequence is 14 residues long. The data were taken from a study of T-cell reconstitution after alpha-beta-depleted transplantation in children. The chain employs TRBV5-1 and TRBJ1-5, with D tentatively TRBD1 (5 bases). Here the sequenced sample was PBMCs from the stem cell graft donor, taken from the stem cell graft. The receptor's source is a human donor who donated a stem cell graft to a child with inherited bone marrow failure. CDR3 bases: TGCGCCAGCAGCCCGGACAAGGGAGGTCAGCCCCAGCATTTT. Residues: CASSPDKGGQPQHF.